The 29 T cell receptor beta chains given below trace back to one sample, sequenced in a study of T cell responses to AZD1222 COVID-19 vaccine. The assay was immunoSEQ multiplex PCR, and TCRdb's table has in-frame clones only and misses some. In the table there are under 90,000 clones, about four fifths of which are singletons. Sequencing was performed on peripheral blood, taken 28 days after the second AZD1222 dose. The origin of the receptors is an adult who received the AZD1222 COVID-19 vaccine.

The chain is built from TRBV5-1 and TRBJ2-1, with a possible D match to TRBD1 (6 bases). V dropped 3 bases and J dropped 0 bases, with 13 bases sitting between them. CDR1 is SGHRS, CDR2 YFSETQ, per germline. The CDR3 is 16 amino acids. The CDR3 reads CASSSDRRPSYNEQFF. The CDR3, as DNA: TGCGCCAGCAGCTCGGACAGAAGACCCTCCTACAATGAGCAGTTCTTC.

The chain couples TRBV9 to TRBJ1-5; D is possibly TRBD1 (5 bases). The CDR3 consists of 15 residues. Between the trimmed V and J ends, which lost 0 bases and 0 bases, there was a span of 7 bases. CDR1 and CDR2 (germline): SGDLS, YYNGEE. Here the CDR3 DNA reads TGTGCCAGCAGCGTAGCAGGGTCTAGCAATCAGCCCCAGCATTTT. Amino acid sequence: CASSVAGSSNQPQHF. The variable domain in full, with the rest retrieved from reference TRBV9 and TRBJ1-5, is DSGVTQTPKHLITATGQRVTLRCSPRSGDLSVYWYQQSLDQGLQFLIQYYNGEERAKGNILERFSAQQFPDLHSELNLSSLELGDSALYFCASSVAGSSNQPQHFGDGTRLSIL.

The chain uses TRBV30 and TRBJ2-7; possible D gene TRBD1, 6 bases. The V and J ends lost 7 bases and 3 bases respectively, with 10 bases between them. Germline CDR1 GTSNPN, CDR2 SVGIG (reference sequence). The CDR3 is 11 residues long. The CDR3 reads CASGQSYEQYF. DNA of the CDR3: TGTGCCTCTGGACAGAGCTACGAGCAGTACTTC. The variable domain in full, completed from reference TRBV30 and TRBJ2-7, reads SQTIHQWPATLVQPVGSPLSLECTVEGTSNPNLYWYRQAAGRGLQLLFYSVGIGQISSEVPQNLSASRPQDRQFILSSKKLLLSDSGFYLCASGQSYEQYFGPGTRLTVT.

The chain carries TRBV27 and TRBJ2-7; TRBD1 aligns across 9 bases. Germline V lookup: CDR1 MNHEY, CDR2 SMNVEV (reference sequence). The length of the CDR3 is 18 residues. Trimming removed 3 bases from V and 7 bases from J; junction bases left unmatched: 19. The CDR3: CASSFFYNPGTGGFEQYF. CDR3 in DNA: TGTGCCAGCAGTTTCTTCTACAACCCCGGTACAGGGGGCTTTGAGCAGTACTTC.

This clone has a handful of counts. The chain is built from TRBV27 and TRBJ2-1; the match to TRBD2 covers 7 bases. There are 13 residues in the CDR3. CDR1 and CDR2 (germline): MNHEY, SMNVEV (reference sequence). The V and J ends lost 6 bases and 8 bases, in that order; junction bases with no gene match: 7. The CDR3 sequence: CASSYQAGHEQFF. DNA for the CDR3: TGTGCCAGCAGCTACCAAGCGGGGCATGAGCAGTTCTTC.

The chain joins TRBV18 to TRBJ2-3; maybe TRBD2 (5 bases). The CDR3 has 14 amino acids. CDR1 and CDR2 (germline): KGHSH, LQKENI. The ends were cut back, 8 bases at V and 1 base at J, with 13 bases in the middle. The CDR3 protein is CASQASGRTDTQYF. The CDR3 DNA is TGTGCCAGCCAAGCCAGCGGACGCACAGATACGCAGTATTTT.

The chain has TRBV2 and TRBJ1-1; perhaps TRBD1 as D (5 bases). The CDR3 loop spans 16 amino acids. Germline V lookup: CDR1 SNHLY, CDR2 FYNNEI. Trimming took 8 bases from V and 2 from J, leaving 21 bases between them. In DNA, the CDR3 is TGTGCCAGCGGTGGGCTATTTACGACAGTAAACACTGAAGCTTTCTTT. It translates to CASGGLFTTVNTEAFF.

The chain carries TRBV7-2 and TRBJ1-5, with D possibly being TRBD1 (6 bases). The CDR3 loop spans 15 amino acids. V lost 5 bases, J lost 3 bases, and 14 bases lay in between. Per the germline V gene, CDR1 is SGHTA and CDR2 is FQGNSA. This chain's CDR3 is CASSLRGYHNQPQHF. As DNA, the CDR3 is TGTGCCAGCAGCCTCAGGGGTTACCACAATCAGCCCCAGCATTTT.

This clone appeared a single time. The chain is built from TRBV10-3 and TRBJ2-1; 7 bases map to TRBD1. The V gene's germline CDR1 is ENHRY and CDR2 SYGVKD. V gave up 4 bases and J gave up 8 bases; unmatched junction bases: 8. The CDR3 totals 14 residues. The CDR3 DNA sequence: TGTGCCATCAGTGGTCCGACAGGGAACTATGAGCAGTTCTTC. It yields the protein CAISGPTGNYEQFF.

J is TRBJ1-1 and V is TRBV7-2; D unclear. The germline V gene has CDR1 SGHTA and CDR2 FQGNSA. V gave up 5 bases and J gave up 2 bases, with 18 bases separating them. CDR3 length: 16 amino acids. The CDR3 sequence is CASSPPGSRVNTEAFF. In nucleotides, the CDR3 is TGTGCCAGCAGCCCCCCGGGGTCAAGGGTAAACACTGAAGCTTTCTTT.

This clone was detected once. The J gene is TRBJ2-1, the V gene TRBV15; TRBD2 aligns across 11 bases. Germline V gene sequence: CDR1 LNHNV, CDR2 YYDKDF (reference sequence). V gave up 0 bases and J gave up 6 bases; unmatched junction bases: 7. The CDR3 loop spans 17 amino acids. This CDR3 is CATSREVLAGGVNEQFF. In DNA, the CDR3 is TGTGCCACCAGCAGAGAAGTTCTAGCGGGAGGCGTCAATGAGCAGTTCTTC.

V is TRBV28 and J is TRBJ1-5; D is possibly TRBD1 (5 bases). The V end was cut by 3 bases, the J end by 6 bases, with 12 bases between. This CDR3 spans 14 amino acids. Germline CDR1 reads MDHEN; CDR2 reads SYDVKM. The DNA for the CDR3 is TGTGCCAGCAGTTTTGAGGGGCCCGCTCAGCCCCAGCATTTT. Protein: CASSFEGPAQPQHF.

This chain uses TRBV4-3 with TRBJ2-1; no firm D call. In germline, CDR1 is LGHNA, CDR2 YSLEER. This CDR3 is 14 amino acids long. Trimming took 0 bases from V and 9 from J, leaving 12 bases between them. The CDR3 bases are TGCGCCAGCAGCCAAGAGCCGGGTTTCGGTGAGCAGTTCTTC. Amino acid sequence: CASSQEPGFGEQFF.

This chain uses TRBV2 with TRBJ1-2; D unclear. The germline CDR1 and CDR2 sequences are SNHLY and FYNNEI. V lost 5 bases to trimming and J lost 7 bases, with 11 bases between them. This CDR3 spans 12 amino acids. The CDR3 loop is CASSRDHGGYTF. The DNA for the CDR3 is TGTGCCAGCAGTAGAGATCATGGTGGCTACACCTTC.

The chain links TRBV5-1 to TRBJ2-5; a possible D gene is TRBD1 (6 bases). This CDR3 region has 14 residues. Per the germline V gene, CDR1 is SGHRS and CDR2 is YFSETQ. V was shortened by 5 bases and J by 0 bases, with 11 bases between the two germline ends. Here the CDR3 reads CASRGAGDQETQYF. In nucleotides, the CDR3 is TGCGCCAGCAGGGGGGCTGGAGACCAAGAGACCCAGTACTTC.

The CDR3 is CASSLGQGRNQPQHF. CDR3 nucleotides: TGTGCCAGCAGCTTAGGACAGGGGCGCAATCAGCCCCAGCATTTT. The chain joins TRBV7-2 to TRBJ1-5; 8 nucleotides agree with TRBD1. The germline gives CDR1 SGHTA, CDR2 FQGNSA. V was clipped by 1 base and J by 2 bases; unmatched bases: 1. The CDR3 contains 15 residues.

CDR3 residues: CASSLALGAYEQYF. In DNA, the CDR3 is TGTGCCAGCAGCTTAGCTCTGGGGGCCTACGAGCAGTACTTC. This chain uses TRBV13 with TRBJ2-7; perhaps D is TRBD1 or TRBD2 (5 bases each). Looked up from germline, CDR1 is PRHDT and CDR2 is FYEKMQ (reference sequence). CDR3 size: 14 residues. With 1 base removed from V and 2 bases from J, the gap between germline ends came to 9 bases.

The V and J genes are TRBV6-4 and TRBJ1-2; D perhaps matches TRBD1 (6 bases). Germline values: CDR1 MRHNA, CDR2 SNTAGT. There are 13 residues in the CDR3. Trimming stripped 0 bases from V and 7 bases from J, with 9 bases between. The chain's CDR3 is CASSDSVGGGYTF. The DNA for the CDR3 is TGTGCCAGCAGTGACTCAGTAGGGGGTGGCTACACCTTC.

The chain is built from TRBV13 and TRBJ2-7; D not certain. With 3 bases removed from V and 4 bases from J, the gap between germline ends came to 7 bases. This CDR3 has 12 residues. Germline CDR1 reads PRHDT; CDR2 reads FYEKMQ (reference sequence). The CDR3: CASSFMSYEQYF. The CDR3 nucleotides are TGTGCCAGCAGCTTTATGAGTTACGAGCAGTACTTC.

V is TRBV12-3 or TRBV12-4 and J is TRBJ2-7, with 9 bases identical to TRBD2. The CDR3 has 13 amino acids. The CDR3 sequence: CACTSSGSYEQYF. DNA of the CDR3: TGTGCATGCACGAGTAGCGGGAGCTACGAGCAGTACTTC.

This rearrangement joins TRBV30 to TRBJ1-5; D gene ambiguous. Germline V CDR1 and CDR2: GTSNPN, SVGIG (reference sequence). This CDR3 is built from 13 residues. V was trimmed by 5 bases and J by 0 bases, leaving 8 bases between them. In DNA form, the CDR3 reads TGTGCCTGGGCGTCTTCTAGCAATCAGCCCCAGCATTTT. This codes for CAWASSSNQPQHF.

This chain uses TRBV29-1 with TRBJ1-2; TRBD1 aligns across 8 bases. The J segment lost 0 bases and the V segment lost 7 bases, leaving 7 bases of the junction unmatched. The length of the CDR3 is 14 residues. Germline V gene sequence: CDR1 SQVTM, CDR2 ANQGSEA. CDR3 region: CSGLTGASNYGYTF. CDR3 coding DNA: TGCAGCGGCCTGACAGGGGCTTCTAACTATGGCTACACCTTC.

The rearrangement links TRBV10-3 to TRBJ1-5, with TRBD1 matching over 11 bases. Germline V gene lookup returns CDR1 ENHRY and CDR2 SYGVKD. This CDR3 contains 17 residues. V was pared by 10 bases and J by 3 bases, with 14 bases of the junction left unmatched. The CDR3 loop reads CATRSDRGLLDNQPQHF. In DNA, the CDR3 is TGTGCCACTCGTTCGGACAGGGGGCTCCTTGACAATCAGCCCCAGCATTTT.

With respect to this clone: The junction departs from germline at one end; a sequencing error may be responsible. This chain links TRBV7-2 with TRBJ2-7, with 12 bases fitting TRBD2. Germline V CDR1 and CDR2: SGHTA, FQGNSA. The CDR3 has 16 amino acids. DNA of the CDR3: TGTGCCAGCAGCGCGAGCGGGACTAGCGGGTCCTATGAGCAGTACTTC. Translation: CASSASGTSGSYEQYF.

The chain links TRBV6-5 to TRBJ2-7; tentatively, D is TRBD1 or TRBD2 (5 bases each). Trimming removed 3 bases at V and 6 bases at J, with 15 bases between. CDR3 size: 14 residues. Germline-derived CDR1 and CDR2 are MNHEY and SVGAGI. The CDR3 reads CASSYLPGRSEQYF. For the CDR3, the DNA is TGTGCCAGCAGTTATCTGCCAGGGAGAAGCGAGCAGTACTTC.

The CDR3 protein is CSVGKGEKLFF. The CDR3 DNA reads TGCAGCGTTGGGAAGGGTGAAAAACTGTTTTTT. The chain employs TRBV29-1 and TRBJ1-4; D not certain. Germline V gene sequence: CDR1 SQVTM, CDR2 ANQGSEA. The CDR3 extends over 11 amino acids. V was shortened by 4 bases and J by 7 bases, with 7 bases between the two germline ends. Filled out from reference TRBV29-1 and TRBJ1-4, the complete variable domain reads SAVISQKPSRDICQRGTSLTIQCQVDSQVTMMFWYRQQPGQSLTLIATANQGSEATYESGFVIDKFPISRPNLTFSTLTVSNMSPEDSSIYLCSVGKGEKLFFGSGTQLSVL.

V gene TRBV28 combines with J gene TRBJ2-1; possibly TRBD1 for D (6 bases). This CDR3 contains 16 residues. Trimming pared 3 bases from V and 0 bases from J, leaving 12 bases between. CDR1 and CDR2 (germline): MDHEN, SYDVKM. CDR3 nucleotide sequence: TGTGCCAGCAGTTTCACAGGGACACCCTCCTACAATGAGCAGTTCTTC. It yields the protein CASSFTGTPSYNEQFF.

This chain connects TRBV19 to TRBJ1-1; no firm D call. The CDR3 covers 11 residues. Germline lookup yields CDR1 LNHDA and CDR2 SQIVND (reference sequence). Trimming removed 7 bases at V and 10 bases at J, with 13 bases between. DNA of the CDR3: TGTGCCAGTATCGGCGTCAGAGGAGCTTTCTTT. Translation gives CASIGVRGAFF.

J is TRBJ1-1 and V is TRBV19; D gene uncertain. Trimming took off 0 bases at V and 1 base at J, with 12 bases between the two ends. CDR1 and CDR2 from the germline V gene are LNHDA and SQIVND (reference sequence). The CDR3 extends over 16 amino acids. The DNA for the CDR3 is TGTGCCAGTAGTATAGAGGCAGGTTCGTCGAACACTGAAGCTTTCTTT. It encodes CASSIEAGSSNTEAFF.